This TCR beta chain is from a study of T cells in pancreatic ductal adenocarcinoma. Study results and caveats: Mean clonality was approximately 0.12 in tumors and about 0.079 in blood, not significantly different. Blood had more productive templates and about 8-fold more unique clonotypes than tumor.

Concerning this clone: The antigen is not known.

This CDR3 contains 14 residues. The V segment lost 5 bases and the J segment 4 bases; nucleotides outside the gene matches: 4. Germline V gene data show CDR1 as MNHEY and CDR2 as SVGAGI. Clones were read by immunoSEQ multiplex PCR, and TCRdb kept only the in-frame ones, dropping some. The profile shows 30,000 or so clones, around nine tenths of them singletons. The selected patients with pancreatic ductal adenocarcinoma had surgery but no neoadjuvant therapy. The sequenced sample was PBMCs. The source of this sequence is a human donor with pancreatic ductal adenocarcinoma. The chain recombines TRBV6-5 with TRBJ2-7, with 11 positions matching TRBD2. The CDR3 DNA sequence: TGTGCCAGCAGTCGAGGACTAGCGGGTTACGAGCAGTACTTC. As protein: CASSRGLAGYEQYF.